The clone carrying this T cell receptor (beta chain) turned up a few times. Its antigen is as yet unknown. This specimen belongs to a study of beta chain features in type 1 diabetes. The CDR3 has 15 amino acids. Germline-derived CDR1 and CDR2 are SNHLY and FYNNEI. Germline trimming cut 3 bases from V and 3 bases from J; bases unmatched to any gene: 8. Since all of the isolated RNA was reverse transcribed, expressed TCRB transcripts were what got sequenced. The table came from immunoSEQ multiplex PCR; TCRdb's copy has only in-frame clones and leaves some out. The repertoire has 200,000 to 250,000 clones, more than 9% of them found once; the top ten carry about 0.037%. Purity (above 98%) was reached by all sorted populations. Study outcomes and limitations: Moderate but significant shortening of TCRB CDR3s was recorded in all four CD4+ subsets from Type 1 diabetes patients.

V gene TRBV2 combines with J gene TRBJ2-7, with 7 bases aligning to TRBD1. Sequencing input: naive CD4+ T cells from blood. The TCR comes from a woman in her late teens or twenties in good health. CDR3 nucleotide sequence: TGTGCCAGCAGTGAGAACAGGGGATGGTACTACGAGCAGTACTTC. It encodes CASSENRGWYYEQYF.